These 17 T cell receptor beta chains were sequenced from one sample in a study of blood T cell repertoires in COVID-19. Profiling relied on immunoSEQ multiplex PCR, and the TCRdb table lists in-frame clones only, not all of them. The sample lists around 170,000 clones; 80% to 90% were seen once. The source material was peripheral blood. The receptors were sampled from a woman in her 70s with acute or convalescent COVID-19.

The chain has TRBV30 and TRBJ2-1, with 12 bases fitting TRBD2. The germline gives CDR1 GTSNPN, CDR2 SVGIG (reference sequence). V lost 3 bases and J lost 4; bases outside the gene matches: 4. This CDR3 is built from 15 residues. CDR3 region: CAWSRLAGEYNEQFF. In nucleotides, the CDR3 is TGTGCCTGGAGCCGACTAGCGGGGGAATACAATGAGCAGTTCTTC. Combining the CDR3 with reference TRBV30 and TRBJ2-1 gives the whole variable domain SQTIHQWPATLVQPVGSPLSLECTVEGTSNPNLYWYRQAAGRGLQLLFYSVGIGQISSEVPQNLSASRPQDRQFILSSKKLLLSDSGFYLCAWSRLAGEYNEQFFGPGTRLTVL.

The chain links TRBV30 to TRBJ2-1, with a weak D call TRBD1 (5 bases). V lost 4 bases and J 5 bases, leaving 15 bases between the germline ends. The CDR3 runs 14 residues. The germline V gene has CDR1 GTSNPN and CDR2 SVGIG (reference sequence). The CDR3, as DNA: TGTGCCTGGAACGCCAGGGCCCCCCACAATGAGCAGTTCTTC. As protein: CAWNARAPHNEQFF. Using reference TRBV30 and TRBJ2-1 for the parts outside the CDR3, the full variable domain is SQTIHQWPATLVQPVGSPLSLECTVEGTSNPNLYWYRQAAGRGLQLLFYSVGIGQISSEVPQNLSASRPQDRQFILSSKKLLLSDSGFYLCAWNARAPHNEQFFGPGTRLTVL.

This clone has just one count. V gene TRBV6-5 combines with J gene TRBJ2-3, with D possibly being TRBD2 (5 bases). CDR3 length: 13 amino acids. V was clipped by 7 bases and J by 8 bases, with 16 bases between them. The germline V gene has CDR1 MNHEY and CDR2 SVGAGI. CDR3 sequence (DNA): TGTGCCAGCATTACGCCGGGGAGTCTTACGCAGTATTTT. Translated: CASITPGSLTQYF.

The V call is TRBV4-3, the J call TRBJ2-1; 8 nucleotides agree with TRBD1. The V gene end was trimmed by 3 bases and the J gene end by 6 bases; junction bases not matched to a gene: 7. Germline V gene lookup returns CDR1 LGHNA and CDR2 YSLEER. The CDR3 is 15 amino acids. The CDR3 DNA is TGCGCCAGCAGCCAGGACAGGGATCCGCGCAATGAGCAGTTCTTC. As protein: CASSQDRDPRNEQFF.

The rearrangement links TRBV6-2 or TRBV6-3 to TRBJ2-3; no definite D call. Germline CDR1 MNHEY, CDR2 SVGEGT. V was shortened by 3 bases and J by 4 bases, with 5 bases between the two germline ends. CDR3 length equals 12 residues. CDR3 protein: CASSYASDTQYF. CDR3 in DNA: TGTGCCAGCAGTTATGCGTCAGATACGCAGTATTTT.

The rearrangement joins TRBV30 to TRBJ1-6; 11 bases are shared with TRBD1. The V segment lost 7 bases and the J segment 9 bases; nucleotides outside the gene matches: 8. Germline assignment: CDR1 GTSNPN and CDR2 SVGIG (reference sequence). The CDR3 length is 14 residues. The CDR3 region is CASTPGQGVSPLHF. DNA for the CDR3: TGTGCCTCTACTCCGGGACAGGGGGTTTCACCCCTCCACTTT.

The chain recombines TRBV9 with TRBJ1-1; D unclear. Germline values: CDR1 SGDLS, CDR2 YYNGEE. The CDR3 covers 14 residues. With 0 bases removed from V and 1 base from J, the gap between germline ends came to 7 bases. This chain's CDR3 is CASSVAGTNTEAFF. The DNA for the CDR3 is TGTGCCAGCAGCGTAGCTGGCACGAACACTGAAGCTTTCTTT.

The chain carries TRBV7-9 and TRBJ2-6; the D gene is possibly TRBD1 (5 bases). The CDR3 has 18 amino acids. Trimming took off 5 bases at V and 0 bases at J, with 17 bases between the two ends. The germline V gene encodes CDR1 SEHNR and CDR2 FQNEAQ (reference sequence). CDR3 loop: CASSRKLLGRSGANVLTF. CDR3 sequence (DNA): TGTGCCAGCAGCCGGAAGCTATTGGGGCGCTCTGGGGCCAACGTCCTGACTTTC.

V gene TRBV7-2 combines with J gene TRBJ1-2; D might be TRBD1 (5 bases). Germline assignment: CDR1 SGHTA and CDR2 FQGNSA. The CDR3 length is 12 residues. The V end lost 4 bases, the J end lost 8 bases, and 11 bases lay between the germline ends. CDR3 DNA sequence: TGTGCCAGCAGCTCGTTCAGGGTCGGCTACACCTTC. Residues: CASSSFRVGYTF. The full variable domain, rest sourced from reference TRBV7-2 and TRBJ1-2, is GAGVSQSPSNKVTEKGKDVELRCDPISGHTALYWYRQSLGQGLEFLIYFQGNSAPDKSGLPSDRFSAERTGGSVSTLTIQRTQQEDSAVYLCASSSFRVGYTFGSGTRLTVV.

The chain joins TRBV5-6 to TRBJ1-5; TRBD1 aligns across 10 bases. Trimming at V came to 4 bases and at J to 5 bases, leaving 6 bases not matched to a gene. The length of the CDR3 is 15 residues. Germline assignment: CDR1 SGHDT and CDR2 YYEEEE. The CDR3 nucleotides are TGTGCCAGCAGCACAACCGGGACAGGGGATCAGCCCCAGCATTTT. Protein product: CASSTTGTGDQPQHF.

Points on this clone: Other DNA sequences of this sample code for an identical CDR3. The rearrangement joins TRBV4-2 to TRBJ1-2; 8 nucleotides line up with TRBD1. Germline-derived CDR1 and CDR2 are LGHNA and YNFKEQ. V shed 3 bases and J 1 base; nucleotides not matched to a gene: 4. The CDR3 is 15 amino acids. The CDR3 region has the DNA TGTGCCAGCAGCCAGCGTGACAGGGGTAACTATGGCTACACCTTC. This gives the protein CASSQRDRGNYGYTF.

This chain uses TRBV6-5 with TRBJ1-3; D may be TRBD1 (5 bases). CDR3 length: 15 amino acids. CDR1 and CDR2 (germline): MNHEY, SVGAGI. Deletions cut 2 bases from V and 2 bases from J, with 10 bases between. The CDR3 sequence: CASSYQAGPGNTIYF. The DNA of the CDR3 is TGTGCCAGCAGTTACCAGGCAGGGCCTGGAAACACCATATATTTT.

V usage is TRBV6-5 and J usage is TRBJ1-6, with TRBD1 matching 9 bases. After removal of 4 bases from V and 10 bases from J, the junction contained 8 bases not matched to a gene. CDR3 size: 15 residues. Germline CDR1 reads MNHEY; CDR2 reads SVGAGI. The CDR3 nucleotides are TGTGCCAGCAGTTCCACCGGGACAGGGCAATCACCCCTCCACTTT. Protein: CASSSTGTGQSPLHF.

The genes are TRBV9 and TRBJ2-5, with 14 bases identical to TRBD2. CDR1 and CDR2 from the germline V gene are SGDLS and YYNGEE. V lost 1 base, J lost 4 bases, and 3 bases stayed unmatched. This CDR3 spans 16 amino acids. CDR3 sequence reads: CASSVTGTSGGETQYF. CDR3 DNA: TGTGCCAGCAGCGTAACCGGGACTAGCGGGGGAGAGACCCAGTACTTC.

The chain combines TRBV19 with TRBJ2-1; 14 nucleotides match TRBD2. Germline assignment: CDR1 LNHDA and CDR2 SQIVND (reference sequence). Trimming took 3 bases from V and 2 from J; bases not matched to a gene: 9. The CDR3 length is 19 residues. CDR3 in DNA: TGTGCCAGTAGTATTGGCGCGGGACTAGCGGGGGTACCCTACAATGAGCAGTTCTTC. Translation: CASSIGAGLAGVPYNEQFF.

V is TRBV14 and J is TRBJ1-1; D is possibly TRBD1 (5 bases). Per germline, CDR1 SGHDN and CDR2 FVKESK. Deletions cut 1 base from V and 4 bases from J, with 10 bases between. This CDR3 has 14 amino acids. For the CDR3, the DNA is TGTGCCAGCAGCCAAGCCATGGGGGGCACTGAAGCTTTCTTT. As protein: CASSQAMGGTEAFF.

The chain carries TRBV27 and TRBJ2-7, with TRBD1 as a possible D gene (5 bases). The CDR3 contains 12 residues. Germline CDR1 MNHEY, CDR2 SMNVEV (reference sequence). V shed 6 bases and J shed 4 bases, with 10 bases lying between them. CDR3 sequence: CASSTQGYEQYF. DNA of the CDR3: TGTGCCAGCAGCACGCAGGGTTACGAGCAGTACTTC.